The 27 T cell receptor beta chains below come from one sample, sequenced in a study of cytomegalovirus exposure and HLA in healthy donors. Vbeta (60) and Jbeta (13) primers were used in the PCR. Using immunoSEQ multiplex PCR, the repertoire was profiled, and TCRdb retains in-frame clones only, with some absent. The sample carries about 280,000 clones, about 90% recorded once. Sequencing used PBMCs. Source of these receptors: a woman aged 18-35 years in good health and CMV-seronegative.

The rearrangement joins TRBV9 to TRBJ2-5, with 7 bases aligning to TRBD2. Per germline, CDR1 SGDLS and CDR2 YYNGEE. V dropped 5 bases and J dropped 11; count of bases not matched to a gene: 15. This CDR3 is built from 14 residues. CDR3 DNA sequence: TGTGCCAGCAGTCTTGGGGGGGGGTGGCAGGAGCAGTACTTC. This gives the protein CASSLGGGWQEQYF.

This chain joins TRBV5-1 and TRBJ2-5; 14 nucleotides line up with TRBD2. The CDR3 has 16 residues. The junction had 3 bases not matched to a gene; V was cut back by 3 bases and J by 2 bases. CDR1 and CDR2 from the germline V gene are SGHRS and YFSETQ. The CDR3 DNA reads TGCGCCAGCAGCTATGGACTAGCGGGGGGACAAGAGACCCAGTACTTC. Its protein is CASSYGLAGGQETQYF.

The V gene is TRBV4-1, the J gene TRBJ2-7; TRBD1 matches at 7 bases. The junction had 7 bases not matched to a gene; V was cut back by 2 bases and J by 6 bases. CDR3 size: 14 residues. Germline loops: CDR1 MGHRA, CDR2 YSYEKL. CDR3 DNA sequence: TGCGCCAGCAGCCAATCTAGGGGGCCGTTCGAGCAGTACTTC. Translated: CASSQSRGPFEQYF.

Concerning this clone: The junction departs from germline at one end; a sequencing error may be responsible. CDR3 in DNA: TGTTCCAGCAGCTCGAGCGTGGTAGCGGGGGAGTGGAATACGCAGTATTTT. Its translation: CSSSSSVVAGEWNTQYF. The genes are TRBV7-9 and TRBJ2-3; TRBD2 agrees at 9 bases. Germline V gene lookup returns CDR1 SEHNR and CDR2 FQNEAQ (reference sequence). CDR3 length: 17 residues. The complete variable domain, with remaining parts taken from reference TRBV7-9 and TRBJ2-3, reads DTGVSQNPRHKITKRGQNVTFRCDPISEHNRLYWYRQTLGQGPEFLTYFQNEAQLEKSRLLSDRFSAERPKGSFSTLEIQRTEQGDSAMYLCSSSSSVVAGEWNTQYFGPGTRLTVL.

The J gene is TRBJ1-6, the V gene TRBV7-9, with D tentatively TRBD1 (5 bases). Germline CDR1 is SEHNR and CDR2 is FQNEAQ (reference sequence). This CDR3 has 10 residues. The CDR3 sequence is CSSSGGALHF. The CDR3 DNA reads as TGTTCCTCCTCGGGGGGTGCCCTCCACTTT. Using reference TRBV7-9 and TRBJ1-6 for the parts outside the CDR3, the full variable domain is DTGVSQNPRHKITKRGQNVTFRCDPISEHNRLYWYRQTLGQGPEFLTYFQNEAQLEKSRLLSDRFSAERPKGSFSTLEIQRTEQGDSAMYLCSSSGGALHFGNGTRLTVT.

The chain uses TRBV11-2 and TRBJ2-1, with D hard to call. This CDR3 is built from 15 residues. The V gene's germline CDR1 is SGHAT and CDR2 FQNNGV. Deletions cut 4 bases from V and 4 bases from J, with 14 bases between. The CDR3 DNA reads TGTGCCAGCAGCTACGCGTACGGAGATTACAATGAGCAGTTCTTC. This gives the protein CASSYAYGDYNEQFF.

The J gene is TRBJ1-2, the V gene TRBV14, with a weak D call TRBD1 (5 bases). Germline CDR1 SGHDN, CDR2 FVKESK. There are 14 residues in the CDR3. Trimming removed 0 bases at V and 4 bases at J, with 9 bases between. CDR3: CASSQESGPYGYTF. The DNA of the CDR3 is TGTGCCAGCAGCCAAGAATCAGGGCCCTATGGCTACACCTTC.

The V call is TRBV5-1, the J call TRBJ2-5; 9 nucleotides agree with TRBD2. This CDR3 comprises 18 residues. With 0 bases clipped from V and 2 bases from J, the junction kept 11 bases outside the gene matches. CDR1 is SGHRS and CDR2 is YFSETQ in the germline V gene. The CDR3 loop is CASSLGAISAGGQETQYF. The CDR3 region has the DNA TGCGCCAGCAGCTTGGGGGCCATCAGCGCGGGGGGGCAAGAGACCCAGTACTTC.

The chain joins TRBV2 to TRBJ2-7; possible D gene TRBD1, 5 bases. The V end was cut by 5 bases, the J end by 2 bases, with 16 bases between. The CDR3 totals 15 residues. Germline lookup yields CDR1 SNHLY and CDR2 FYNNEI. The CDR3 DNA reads TGTGCCAGCAGTACCCCAGAGACAGTAGCCTACGAGCAGTACTTC. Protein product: CASSTPETVAYEQYF.

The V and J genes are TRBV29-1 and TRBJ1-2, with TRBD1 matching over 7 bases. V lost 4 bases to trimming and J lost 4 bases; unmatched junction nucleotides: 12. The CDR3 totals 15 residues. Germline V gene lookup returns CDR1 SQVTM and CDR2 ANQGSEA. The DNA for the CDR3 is TGCAGCGTTGTACTAGGCAACAGGGGAGGCTATGGCTACACCTTC. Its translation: CSVVLGNRGGYGYTF.

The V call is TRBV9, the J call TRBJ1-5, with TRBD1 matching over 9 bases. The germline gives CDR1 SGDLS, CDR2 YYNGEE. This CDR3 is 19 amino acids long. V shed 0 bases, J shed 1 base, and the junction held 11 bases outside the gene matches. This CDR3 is CASSVGPTQQGASNQPQHF. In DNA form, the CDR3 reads TGTGCCAGCAGCGTAGGACCTACACAACAGGGGGCAAGCAATCAGCCCCAGCATTTT.

The CDR3 coding sequence is TGTGCCAGCAGCCCGGTGCCAGGGAACACTGAAGCTTTCTTT. This translates into CASSPVPGNTEAFF. The V gene is TRBV2, the J gene TRBJ1-1, with D hard to call. The CDR3 is 14 residues long. Per germline, CDR1 SNHLY and CDR2 FYNNEI. V was clipped by 6 bases and J by 1 base, with 12 bases between them.

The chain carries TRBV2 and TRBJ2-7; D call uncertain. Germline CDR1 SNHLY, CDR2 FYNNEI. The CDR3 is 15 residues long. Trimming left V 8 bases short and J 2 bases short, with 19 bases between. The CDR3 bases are TGTGCCAGCCAAAAAGAGACAAATCCTACCTACGAGCAGTACTTC. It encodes CASQKETNPTYEQYF.

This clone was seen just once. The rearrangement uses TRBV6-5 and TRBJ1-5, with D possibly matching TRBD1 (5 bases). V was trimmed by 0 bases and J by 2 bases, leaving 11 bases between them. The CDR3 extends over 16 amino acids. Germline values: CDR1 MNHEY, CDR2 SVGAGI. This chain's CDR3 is CASSYSRQGGNQPQHF. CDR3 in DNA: TGTGCCAGCAGTTACTCGAGGCAGGGTGGCAATCAGCCCCAGCATTTT.

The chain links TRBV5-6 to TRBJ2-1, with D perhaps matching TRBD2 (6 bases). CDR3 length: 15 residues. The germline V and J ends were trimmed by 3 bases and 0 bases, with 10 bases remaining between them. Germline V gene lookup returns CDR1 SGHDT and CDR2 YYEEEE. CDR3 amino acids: CASSWGGYSYNEQFF. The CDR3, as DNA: TGTGCCAGCAGCTGGGGAGGTTACTCCTACAATGAGCAGTTCTTC.

The CDR3 coding sequence is TGTGCTAGTGGTTCCGCCGGGACAGGGTTGGAGGGCTACACCTTC. Translated: CASGSAGTGLEGYTF. The V call is TRBV12-5, the J call TRBJ1-2, with 9 bases lining up with TRBD1. V was pared by 4 bases and J by 8 bases, with 11 bases of the junction left unmatched. The germline V gene encodes CDR1 LGHNT and CDR2 FRNRAP. The CDR3 is made up of 15 amino acids.

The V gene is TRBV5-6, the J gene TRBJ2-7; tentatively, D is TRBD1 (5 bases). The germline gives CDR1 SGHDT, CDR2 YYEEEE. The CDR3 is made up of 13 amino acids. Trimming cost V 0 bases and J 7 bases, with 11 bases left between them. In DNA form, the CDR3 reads TGTGCCAGCAGCTTGGGATGGGGCGAGGAGCAGTACTTC. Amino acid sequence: CASSLGWGEEQYF.

Written as DNA, the CDR3 is TGTGCCAGCAGACCCGACAGGTTGTACTACGAGCAGTACTTC. Protein product: CASRPDRLYYEQYF. This chain joins TRBV27 and TRBJ2-7; D might be TRBD1 (6 bases). This CDR3 contains 14 residues. V shed 6 bases and J shed 3 bases, with 15 bases lying between them. Germline CDR1 is MNHEY and CDR2 is SMNVEV (reference sequence).

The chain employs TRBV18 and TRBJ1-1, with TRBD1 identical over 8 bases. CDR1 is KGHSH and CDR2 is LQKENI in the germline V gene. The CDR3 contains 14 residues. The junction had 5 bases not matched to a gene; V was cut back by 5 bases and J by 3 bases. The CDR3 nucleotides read TGTGCCAGCTCAGTAGGACAGGGTGACACTGAAGCTTTCTTT. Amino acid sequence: CASSVGQGDTEAFF.

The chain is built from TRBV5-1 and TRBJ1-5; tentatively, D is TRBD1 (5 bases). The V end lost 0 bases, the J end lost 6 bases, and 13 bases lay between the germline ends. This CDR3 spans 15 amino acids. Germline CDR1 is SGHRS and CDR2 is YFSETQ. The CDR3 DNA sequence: TGCGCCAGCAGCTTGGGTGCAGGGCTAGGTCAGCCCCAGCATTTT. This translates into CASSLGAGLGQPQHF.

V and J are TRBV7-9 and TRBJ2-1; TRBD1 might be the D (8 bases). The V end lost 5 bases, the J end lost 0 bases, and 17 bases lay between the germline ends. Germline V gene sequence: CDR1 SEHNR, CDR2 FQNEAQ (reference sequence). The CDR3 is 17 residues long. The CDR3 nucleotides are TGTGCCAGCAGCCTCTACAGGGGGGGAGGCTCCTACAATGAGCAGTTCTTC. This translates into CASSLYRGGGSYNEQFF.

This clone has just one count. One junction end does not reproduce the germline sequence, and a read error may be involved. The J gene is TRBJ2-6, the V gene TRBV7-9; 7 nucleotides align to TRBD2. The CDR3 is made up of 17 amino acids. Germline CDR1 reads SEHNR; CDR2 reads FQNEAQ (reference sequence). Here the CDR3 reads CSSTTGGLSSGANVLTF. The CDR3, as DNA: TGTTCCAGCACTACGGGGGGACTAAGCTCTGGGGCCAACGTCCTGACTTTC.

The CDR3 protein is CASSSAAGGPPYEQYF. The DNA for the CDR3 is TGTGCCAGCAGTTCCGCGGCAGGGGGCCCTCCTTACGAGCAGTACTTC. V gene TRBV28 combines with J gene TRBJ2-7; 8 bases line up with TRBD1. Trimming at V came to 4 bases and at J to 4 bases, leaving 12 bases not matched to a gene. The V gene's germline CDR1 is MDHEN and CDR2 SYDVKM. This CDR3 comprises 16 residues. Full variable domain (missing parts from reference TRBV28 and TRBJ2-7): DVKVTQSSRYLVKRTGEKVFLECVQDMDHENMFWYRQDPGLGLRLIYFSYDVKMKEKGDIPEGYSVSREKKERFSLILESASTNQTSMYLCASSSAAGGPPYEQYFGPGTRLTVT.

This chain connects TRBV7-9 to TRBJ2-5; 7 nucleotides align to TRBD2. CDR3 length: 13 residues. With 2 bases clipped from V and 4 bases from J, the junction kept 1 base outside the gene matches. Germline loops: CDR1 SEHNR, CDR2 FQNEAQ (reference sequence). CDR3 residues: CASSLRLAETQYF. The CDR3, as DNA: TGTGCCAGCAGCTTAAGACTAGCAGAGACCCAGTACTTC.

The CDR3 region is CASRGTGGFTEAFF. CDR3 DNA: TGTGCCAGCAGAGGGACAGGGGGGTTTACTGAAGCTTTCTTT. The chain employs TRBV7-9 and TRBJ1-1; 11 nucleotides align to TRBD1. This CDR3 has 14 residues. Trimming took 6 bases from V and 5 from J; bases not matched to a gene: 5. Looked up from germline, CDR1 is SEHNR and CDR2 is FQNEAQ (reference sequence).

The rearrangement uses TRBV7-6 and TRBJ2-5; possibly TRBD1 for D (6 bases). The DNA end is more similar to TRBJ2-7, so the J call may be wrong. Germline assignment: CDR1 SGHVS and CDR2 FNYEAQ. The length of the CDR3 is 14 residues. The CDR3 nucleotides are TGTGCCAGCAGCCTAAACCAGGGGACCTACGAGCAGTACTTC. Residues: CASSLNQGTYEQYF.

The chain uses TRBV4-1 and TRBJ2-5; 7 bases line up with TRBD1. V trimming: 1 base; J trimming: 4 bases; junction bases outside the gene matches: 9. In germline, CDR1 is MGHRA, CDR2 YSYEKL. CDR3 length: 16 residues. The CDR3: CASSQGGGRDRETQYF. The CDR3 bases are TGCGCCAGCAGCCAAGGAGGGGGCCGGGACCGAGAGACCCAGTACTTC.